Listed below are T cell receptor beta chains from one sample, sequenced in a study of cytotoxic CD8 clonotypes in ibrutinib-treated CLL. Generated by immunoSEQ multiplex PCR, the TCRdb table keeps only in-frame clones and is missing some. The sample carries almost 85,000 clones, 85% to 90% recorded once. The specimen comprised PBMCs, sampled before ibrutinib treatment. The receptors come from a human donor with chronic lymphocytic leukemia. The CDR3 runs from the conserved cysteine through the conserved F or W. A D gene is named only where the DNA matches it firmly. Only some rows state a clone size, as once, few, many or a class for expanded clones.

j_call clone_size v_call d_call cdr3_length cdr3_aa cdr3_nt
TRBJ2-7 NA TRBV5-1 TRBD2 18 CASSLNPGTTRTHYEQYF TGCGCCAGCAGCTTGAATCCCGGGACTACCCGGACTCACTACGAGCAGTACTTC
TRBJ2-7 NA TRBV9 TRBD1 17 CASSVGKGTGKTYEQYF TGTGCCAGCAGCGTAGGGAAGGGGACAGGGAAAACCTACGAGCAGTACTTC
TRBJ2-1 NA TRBV5-1 TRBD2 14 CASGGTSEYNEQFF TGCGCCAGTGGCGGGACTAGCGAGTACAATGAGCAGTTCTTC
TRBJ2-7 NA TRBV25-1 NA 15 CASSASTGYLGEQYF TGTGCCAGCAGTGCCAGCACAGGGTACTTAGGCGAGCAGTACTTC
TRBJ2-7 NA TRBV4-2 NA 15 CASSQGEGEIYEQYF TGTGCCAGCAGCCAAGGGGAGGGGGAGATTTACGAGCAGTACTTC
TRBJ1-2 once TRBV2 TRBD1 14 CASTPQGANYGYTF TGTGCCAGCACGCCCCAGGGGGCGAACTATGGCTACACCTTC
TRBJ1-4 NA TRBV6-5 NA 14 CASSYSTGRSPLYF TGTGCCAGCAGTTACAGCACAGGAAGATCCCCCCTATATTTT
TRBJ2-3 NA TRBV6-1 TRBD2 15 CATTRTGGSTDTQYF TGTGCCACAACTCGTACGGGGGGGAGCACAGATACGCAGTATTTT
TRBJ2-5 NA TRBV5-1 TRBD1 15 CASSADPTGQETQYF TGCGCCAGCAGCGCTGACCCGACAGGGCAAGAGACCCAGTACTTC
TRBJ2-7 NA TRBV9 TRBD2 14 CASSQAGGLYEQYF TGTGCCAGCAGCCAAGCGGGAGGGCTCTACGAGCAGTACTTC
TRBJ2-7 NA TRBV6-1 NA 13 CASSEDVSYEQYF TGTGCCAGCAGTGAAGACGTGTCCTACGAGCAGTACTTC
TRBJ2-7 once TRBV7-2 NA 17 CASSRIAPDFLSYEQYF TGTGCCAGCTCCCGAATAGCCCCAGATTTTTTGTCCTACGAGCAGTACTTC
TRBJ2-1 NA TRBV2 NA 12 CASTGGLNEQFF TGTGCCAGCACCGGAGGGCTCAATGAGCAGTTCTTC
TRBJ1-5 NA TRBV28 NA 18 CASSPLVSGRRSNQPQHF TGTGCCAGCAGTCCATTGGTTTCGGGGCGCCGAAGCAATCAGCCCCAGCATTTT
TRBJ2-3 once TRBV28 NA 14 CASSLFVGTDTQYF TGTGCCAGCAGTTTATTTGTGGGCACAGATACGCAGTATTTT
TRBJ1-5 NA TRBV5-1 TRBD1 15 CASSSGTGGESAQHF TGCGCCAGCAGCTCCGGGACAGGCGGAGAATCAGCCCAGCATTTT
TRBJ2-3 NA TRBV19 NA 16 CASSILQGVPTDTQYF TGTGCCAGTAGTATCTTGCAGGGTGTTCCCACAGATACGCAGTATTTT
TRBJ1-3 NA TRBV27 TRBD1 17 CASSTLQGVYEGNTIYF TGTGCCAGCAGTACCCTACAGGGGGTGTATGAGGGAAACACCATATATTTT
TRBJ2-7 NA TRBV4-3 NA 13 CASSSWENYEQYF TGCGCCAGCAGCTCTTGGGAAAACTACGAGCAGTACTTC
TRBJ2-5 NA TRBV5-5 NA 14 CASSSESDQETQYF TGTGCCAGCAGCTCGGAATCCGACCAAGAGACCCAGTACTTC
TRBJ1-2 NA TRBV5-6 TRBD1 16 CASSLVETGGGGGYTF TGTGCCAGCAGCTTGGTAGAGACAGGGGGCGGTGGCGGCTACACCTTC
TRBJ1-1 medium-sized TRBV5-5 NA 15 CASSSRPDTNTEAFF TGTGCCAGCAGCTCCCGACCGGACACGAACACTGAAGCTTTCTTT
TRBJ1-1 once TRBV5-1 NA 15 CASSVGASTITEAFF TGCGCCAGCAGCGTCGGGGCCTCTACCATCACTGAAGCTTTCTTT
TRBJ2-3 NA TRBV5-6 TRBD2 14 CAGGLAGNTDTQYF TGTGCCGGTGGACTAGCGGGAAACACAGATACGCAGTATTTT
TRBJ2-1 NA TRBV25-1 NA 15 CASSAFLVGANEQFF TGTGCCAGCAGTGCATTCCTGGTCGGGGCCAATGAGCAGTTCTTC
TRBJ1-4 NA TRBV4-2 NA 15 CASSIYSATNEKLFF TGTGCCAGCAGCATTTACAGTGCAACTAATGAAAAACTGTTTTTT
TRBJ1-5 NA TRBV23-1 TRBD1 16 CASSQIDREVDQPQHF TGCGCCAGCAGTCAAATAGACAGGGAGGTAGATCAGCCCCAGCATTTT
TRBJ1-3 NA TRBV30 NA 11 CAWSAANTIYF TGTGCCTGGAGTGCGGCAAACACCATATATTTT
TRBJ2-7 medium-sized TRBV2 NA 13 CASSGGRGYEQYF TGTGCCAGCAGTGGTGGCAGGGGATACGAGCAGTACTTC
TRBJ1-2 NA TRBV6-6 TRBD1 15 CASSTITDRVYGYTF TGTGCCAGCAGTACTATTACGGACAGGGTCTATGGCTACACCTTC
TRBJ1-3 NA TRBV18 NA 17 CASSPLPRSSSGNTIYF TGTGCCAGCTCACCACTACCTCGGTCGAGCTCTGGAAACACCATATATTTT
TRBJ1-1 NA TRBV23-1 NA 13 CASSQGGNTEAFF TGCGCCAGCAGTCAAGGAGGGAACACTGAAGCTTTCTTT
TRBJ2-7 NA TRBV15 NA 14 CATSREEGMDEQYF TGTGCCACCAGCAGAGAAGAAGGGATGGACGAGCAGTACTTC
TRBJ2-2 NA TRBV14 NA 16 CASSQVPGVNTGELFF TGTGCCAGCAGCCAAGTTCCAGGGGTGAACACCGGGGAGCTGTTTTTT
TRBJ2-7 NA TRBV7-9 TRBD2 18 CASSQTPTVAGVHGEQYF TGTGCCAGCAGCCAGACCCCCACGGTAGCGGGAGTTCACGGGGAGCAGTACTTC
TRBJ2-4 NA TRBV5-1 NA 15 CASSLEGYGKNIQYF TGCGCCAGCAGCTTGGAAGGGTACGGCAAAAACATTCAGTACTTC
TRBJ2-1 NA TRBV25-1 NA 14 CASGAGLSYNEQFF TGTGCCAGCGGGGCCGGTCTCTCCTACAATGAGCAGTTCTTC
TRBJ1-2 NA TRBV9 NA 13 CASNLRGSYGYTF TGTGCCAGCAACCTCCGGGGGTCCTATGGCTACACCTTC
TRBJ2-7 NA TRBV5-1 TRBD2 14 CASQGLAGTYEQYF TGCGCCAGCCAAGGACTAGCGGGCACCTACGAGCAGTACTTC
TRBJ2-7 NA TRBV28 TRBD1 15 CASTSGDSVSYEQYF TGTGCCAGCACGTCCGGGGACAGCGTTTCCTACGAGCAGTACTTC
TRBJ2-7 NA TRBV13 NA 14 CASSLEPALNEQYF TGTGCCAGCAGCTTAGAGCCAGCGTTGAACGAGCAGTACTTC
TRBJ1-1 few TRBV7-9 NA 12 CASSPYWAEAFF TGTGCCAGCAGCCCCTATTGGGCTGAAGCTTTCTTT
TRBJ2-5 once TRBV7-3 NA 13 CASSSSPSETQYF TGTGCCAGCAGCTCATCCCCGTCAGAGACCCAGTACTTC
TRBJ1-2 NA TRBV18 TRBD1 15 CASSARDRGNYGYTF TGTGCCAGCTCAGCCCGGGACAGGGGAAACTATGGCTACACCTTC
TRBJ1-4 NA TRBV9 TRBD1 15 CASSANRGDNEKLFF TGTGCCAGCAGCGCCAACAGGGGGGATAATGAAAAACTGTTTTTT
TRBJ2-1 many TRBV19 NA 15 CASTKSNLGGNEQFF TGTGCCAGTACCAAATCCAATCTAGGTGGCAATGAGCAGTTCTTC